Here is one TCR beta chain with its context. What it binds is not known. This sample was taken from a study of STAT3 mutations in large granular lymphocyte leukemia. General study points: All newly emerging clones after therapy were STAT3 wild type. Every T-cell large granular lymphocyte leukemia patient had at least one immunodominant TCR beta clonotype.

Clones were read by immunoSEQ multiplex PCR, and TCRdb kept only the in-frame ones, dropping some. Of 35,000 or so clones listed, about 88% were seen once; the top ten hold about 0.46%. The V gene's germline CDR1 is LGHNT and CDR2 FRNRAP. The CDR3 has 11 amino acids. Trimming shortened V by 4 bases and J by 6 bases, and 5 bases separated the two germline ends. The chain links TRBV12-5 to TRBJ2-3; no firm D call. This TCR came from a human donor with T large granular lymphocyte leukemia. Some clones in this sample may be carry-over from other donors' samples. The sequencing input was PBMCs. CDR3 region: CASGSRDTQYF. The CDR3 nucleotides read TGTGCTAGTGGTTCGCGTGATACGCAGTATTTT.